Listed below are T cell receptor beta chains from one sample, sequenced in a study of human T cells and chemical hapten exposure. TCRdb independently ran MiXCR on the RACE reads; one entry per CDR3 protein. The sample lists roughly 380,000 distinct CDR3 sequences, 4.5% to 6% occurring once. The sequencing used whole blood, collected in connection with sensitization to the hapten diphenylcyclopropenone (DPC). Source of these receptors: a woman aged 45-65 years with alopecia areata. Some clones in this sample may be carry-over from other donors' samples. Each CDR3 is given with its conserved first and last residue. The D gene is left open where the match is weak. Expanded clones are given a class, and other clones once, few, many or no size at all.

d_gene,j_gene,v_gene,abundance,CDR3aa,CDR3nt
TRBD1,TRBJ2-7,TRBV28,many,CASSPQGAYTYEQYF,TGTGCCAGCAGTCCCCAGGGGGCTTATACCTACGAGCAGTACTTC
TRBD1,TRBJ1-5,TRBV5-1,-,CASSPTGADSNQPQHF,TGCGCCAGCAGCCCGACAGGGGCGGATAGCAATCAGCCCCAGCATTTT
TRBD2,TRBJ2-7,TRBV12-3/TRBV12-4,-,CASSLRLASSYEQYF,TGTGCCAGCAGTCTCCGACTAGCGAGCTCCTACGAGCAGTACTTC
-,TRBJ1-5,TRBV30,-,CAWSVSSNQPQHF,TGTGCCTGGAGCGTAAGTAGCAATCAGCCCCAGCATTTT
TRBD2,TRBJ2-5,TRBV20-1,many,CSAAGDQETQYF,TGCAGTGCAGCGGGGGACCAAGAGACCCAGTACTTC
TRBD2,TRBJ2-7,TRBV11-3,-,CACSLTSGAYEQYF,TGTGCCTGCAGCTTGACTAGCGGGGCCTACGAGCAGTACTTC
TRBD1,TRBJ1-5,TRBV12-5,-,CASGLGTVSNQPQHF,TGTGCTAGTGGTTTAGGGACAGTTAGCAATCAGCCCCAGCATTTT
-,TRBJ1-2,TRBV5-6,many,CASSLAYDSLNYGYTF,TGTGCCAGCAGCTTGGCCTACGACAGCCTTAACTATGGCTACACCTTC
-,TRBJ1-1,TRBV29-1,many,CSADQEATEAFF,TGCAGCGCCGACCAGGAGGCGACTGAAGCTTTCTTT
-,TRBJ2-2,TRBV12-3/TRBV12-4,many,CASSLGQESGELFF,TGTGCCAGCAGTTTAGGTCAGGAGTCCGGGGAGCTGTTTTTT
TRBD1,TRBJ2-3,TRBV5-8,many,CASSYYQGAGTDTQYF,TGTGCCAGCAGCTACTACCAGGGGGCCGGCACAGATACGCAGTATTTT
-,TRBJ1-6,TRBV9,many,CASSVGLLEASPLHF,TGTGCCAGCAGCGTAGGTCTTCTGGAGGCTTCACCCCTCCACTTT
-,TRBJ2-7,TRBV11-2,many,CASSLDLAGLAYEQYF,TGTGCCAGCAGCTTAGATTTGGCGGGCCTCGCCTACGAGCAGTACTTC
-,TRBJ2-4,TRBV12-3/TRBV12-4,-,CASSFLTATDIQYF,TGTGCCAGCAGTTTCCTGACAGCTACAGACATTCAGTACTTC
TRBD1,TRBJ2-5,TRBV4-3,few,CASSQRQGRGETQYF,TGCGCCAGCAGCCAGAGACAGGGAAGGGGAGAGACCCAGTACTTC
TRBD1,TRBJ1-2,TRBV20-1,-,CSAREGAGGRYYGYTF,TGCAGTGCTAGAGAAGGGGCAGGGGGAAGGTACTATGGCTACACCTTC
-,TRBJ2-7,TRBV7-2,-,CASSLTRYEQYF,TGTGCCAGCAGCTTAACACGCTACGAGCAGTACTTC
-,TRBJ2-1,TRBV14,-,CASSQGDPLREQFF,TGTGCCAGCAGCCAAGGGGACCCTCTGCGAGAGCAGTTCTTC
TRBD1,TRBJ2-7,TRBV6-2/TRBV6-3,-,CASNPGTGLTYEQYF,TGTGCCAGCAATCCCGGGACAGGGTTGACCTACGAGCAGTACTTC
TRBD1,TRBJ1-1,TRBV11-2,many,CASSLGQGWNTEAFF,TGTGCCAGCAGCCTAGGACAGGGATGGAACACTGAAGCTTTCTTT
-,TRBJ2-1,TRBV14,-,CASSPPMGEQFF,TGTGCCAGCAGCCCCCCGATGGGAGAGCAGTTCTTC
-,TRBJ2-1,TRBV12-3/TRBV12-4,many,CASSAGSSYNEQFF,TGTGCCAGCAGTGCAGGGAGTTCCTACAATGAGCAGTTCTTC
-,TRBJ1-5,TRBV5-6,few,CASSLEAGSNQPQHF,TGTGCCAGCAGCTTGGAGGCAGGGAGTAATCAGCCCCAGCATTTT
TRBD2,TRBJ2-3,TRBV12-3/TRBV12-4,-,CASSRTRSSGASTDTQYF,TGTGCCAGCAGCCGAACCAGGTCTAGCGGAGCTAGCACAGATACGCAGTATTTT
TRBD2,TRBJ2-3,TRBV7-2,many,CASSSIAGDTQYF,TGTGCCAGCAGCTCGATAGCGGGAGATACGCAGTATTTT
TRBD1,TRBJ2-4,TRBV28,many,CASSLSTGGIAKNIQYF,TGTGCCAGCAGTTTATCTACAGGGGGGATAGCCAAAAACATTCAGTACTTC
-,TRBJ2-5,TRBV2,-,CASRDRGRGQETQYF,TGTGCCAGCAGGGACCGAGGCAGGGGTCAAGAGACCCAGTACTTC
-,TRBJ1-1,TRBV12-3/TRBV12-4,many,CASSFGAAVTSFF,TGTGCCAGCAGTTTTGGGGCTGCGGTCACGTCTTTCTTT
TRBD2,TRBJ2-3,TRBV7-2,-,CASTPGGDTQYF,TGTGCCAGCACCCCGGGAGGGGATACGCAGTATTTT
TRBD1,TRBJ2-7,TRBV12-3/TRBV12-4,many,CASSPDRSNEQYF,TGTGCCAGCAGTCCGGACAGGTCCAATGAGCAGTACTTC
-,TRBJ1-5,TRBV5-1,few,CASSLGGEASNQPQHF,TGCGCCAGCAGCTTGGGAGGGGAGGCTAGCAATCAGCCCCAGCATTTT
-,TRBJ2-5,TRBV5-1,many,CASSPILRGQETQYF,TGCGCCAGCAGCCCCATCTTGCGAGGCCAAGAGACCCAGTACTTC
-,TRBJ1-1,TRBV5-1,-,CASSLSRVVDGEAFF,TGCGCCAGCAGCTTGTCGCGGGTTGTGGACGGAGAAGCTTTCTTT
TRBD1,TRBJ2-3,TRBV6-6,many,CASSTGTGADTQYF,TGTGCCAGCAGTACCGGGACAGGGGCAGATACGCAGTATTTT
-,TRBJ2-7,TRBV5-1,-,CASSLDQGMKYF,TGCGCCAGCAGCTTGGACCAGGGTATGAAGTACTTC
TRBD2,TRBJ2-3,TRBV29-1,few,CSVVDSGTSTDTQYF,TGCAGCGTTGTGGATAGCGGGACTAGCACAGATACGCAGTATTTT
TRBD1,TRBJ1-6,TRBV9,many,CASGRTGDSPLHF,TGTGCCAGCGGGCGGACAGGGGATTCACCCCTCCACTTT
TRBD1,TRBJ2-3,TRBV13,many,CASSFWDRPLDTQYF,TGTGCCAGCAGCTTTTGGGACAGGCCCTTAGATACGCAGTATTTT
TRBD1,TRBJ1-1,TRBV3-1,-,CASSHRGRGTEAFF,TGTGCCAGCAGCCACAGGGGGCGAGGGACTGAAGCTTTCTTT
TRBD1,TRBJ1-1,TRBV13,few,CASRARTGGDTEAFF,TGTGCCAGCAGGGCTAGGACAGGGGGGGACACTGAAGCTTTCTTT